This TCR beta chain was captured in a study of T-cell reconstitution after alpha-beta-depleted transplantation in children. Whole-study findings and limits: After one year, T-cell counts and TCRbeta diversity mostly came from new T cells.

V gave up 5 bases and J gave up 8 bases, with 18 bases separating them. The CDR3 length is 14 residues. This sample's TCRbeta library carried unique molecular identifier barcodes. MiXCR was run by TCRdb on the PCR reads, yielding one entry per CDR3 protein. The sample gives about a million distinct CDR3 sequences, 25% to 35% of which show up once; more than 25% is in the top ten. This clonotype has a handful of counts. As yet, its antigen is unknown. The origin of this receptor is a boy under two years old who had a stem cell transplant for SCID, so the T cells may come from the graft donor. Source: PBMCs, mostly from graft donor cells, taken 360 days after TCRalphabeta/CD19-depleted stem cell transplant. The chain recombines TRBV12-3 or TRBV12-4 with TRBJ1-2; D possibly corresponds to TRBD1 (5 bases). The DNA for the CDR3 is TGTGCCAGCAGTGCCCGATGGGGGTATGACGGCTACACCTTC. It codes for CASSARWGYDGYTF.